The source of this T cell receptor beta chain is a study of memory CD4+ T cells and cytomegalovirus serostatus (dated by TCRdb to the late 2010s). For the wider study: The cohort included approximately 35 healthy adults from Belgium, of whom 9 were CMV seropositive and roughly 25 were CMV seronegative. To replicate a published TCR-based CMV serostatus classifier, the researchers sequenced the CD4+ memory TCRbeta repertoires of a Belgian cohort whose cytomegalovirus serostatus was known. Overall results and qualifications from the work: Only CD4+CD45RO+ memory cells were sequenced, in contrast to the original study, which included naive and memory CD4+ and CD8+ populations. For predicting CMV serostatus, the median bootstrapped AUC was roughly 0.95 using the original framework and about 0.9 using a US-trained random forest. The original-framework classifier achieved a median bootstrapped AUC of approximately 0.94 with a 95% CI of 0.76-1.00 on the Belgian cohort. Of 150 to 200 previously reported CMV-associated TCRbeta sequences, some 67 appeared in the CD4+ memory repertoires, each in one to five individuals. Results were interpreted as suggesting that the CMV-associated TCR signature is largely present in the CD4+ memory repertoire.

As to this clone: It lacks a known antigen. Base-call qualities are not available, and no considerably larger clone is one nucleotide away.

Genomic DNA was extracted from sorted cells with the Quick-DNA Microprep Kit. Amplification of TCRbeta DNA was done with the immunoSEQ hsTCRbeta kit, following the protocol from the manufacturer. An Illumina MiSeq instrument was used to sequence the TCRbeta libraries. From the authors' description of their analysis: After out-of-frame sequences were removed, 2 million to 2.5 million distinct TCRbeta sequences remained, averaging about 61,000 per individual. Each individual was scored using the number of roughly 150 previously reported CMV-associated TCRbeta sequences that the individual carried and the total number of productive distinct TCRbeta sequences. A beta-binomial model was reimplemented in Python, and scikit-learn random forests with default parameters were trained on data from the US cohort. Classifier performance on the Belgian cohort was summarized as median AUC with percentile confidence intervals calculated over 10,000 bootstrap iterations. As stored in TCRdb, this immuneACCESS dataset retains in-frame rearrangements with V and J assigned. A fraction of the clones does not appear; measured against another copy, unresolved V genes explain less than half of the discrepancy, and the remainder lacks a known reason. From that table come the V and J calls and clone size; the DNA was used to work out D and trimming. The sample table shows about 100,000 clones, and 80% are seen once. Together, the top ten hold roughly 4% of the sample.

Single viable CD3+CD4+CD8-CD45RO+ cells were sorted as memory CD4+ T cells on a FACSAria II. CMV serostatus was determined with a Roche Elecsys assay detecting serum IgG against CMV pp150, pp28, p38 and p52. After thawing, total CD4+ T cells were enriched by positive selection with CD4 magnetic microbeads. The samples came from a separate study whose specific focus was interrogating the CD4+ T cell memory repertoire. Peripheral blood mononuclear cells were isolated and cryopreserved following standard operating procedures; serum was stored at -80 °C. CD3-PerCP (BW264/56), CD4-APC (RPA-T4), CD45RO-PE (UCHT1) and CD8-Pacific Orange (3B5) antibodies were used for staining, and non-viable cells were excluded with Sytox blue. Sequences SGHTS (CDR1) and YDEGEE (CDR2) are obtained from the germline V gene. The CDR3 covers 16 residues, taking in both the cysteine and the phenylalanine. The only DNA kept is the CDR3, 48 bases in frame from the first base. The germline V end is reduced by 0 bases and the J end by 9 bases; junction bases left unmatched: 9.

The sequence was collected from an adult in good health and CMV-seropositive. In this chain, TRBV5-8 is recombined with TRBJ2-4; TRBD2 matches 10 bases in the middle. Material: memory CD4+ T cells from blood. The DNA reads as follows: TGTGCCAGCAGCTTGGCGGTTAGCGGGAGGTTCGGCATTCAGTACTTC. Its translation reads: CASSLAVSGRFGIQYF.